Listed below are T cell receptor beta chains from one sample, sequenced in a study of response to subunit inactivated influenza vaccine. TCRdb re-derived calls from the RT-PCR reads in MiXCR, one entry per CDR3 protein. The repertoire holds roughly 700,000 distinct CDR3 sequences, with 15% to 19% as singletons. This sample comprised PBMCs from blood, obtained 12 days after vaccination. The receptor set was obtained from a man aged 45 to 65 who received an inactivated influenza vaccine. Each CDR3 is given with its conserved first and last residue. Fields, in order: J gene, clone size, V gene, D gene, CDR3 protein, CDR3 DNA. The D gene is left open where the match is weak. Not every row has a clone size; where given, it reads once, few, many or a size class.

j_gene: TRBJ2-2; abundance: few; v_gene: TRBV4-1; d_gene: TRBD2; CDR3aa: CASSQDGGDNTGELFF; CDR3nt: TGCGCCAGCAGCCAAGACGGGGGGGACAACACCGGGGAGCTGTTTTTT
j_gene: TRBJ2-7; abundance: -; v_gene: TRBV6-1; d_gene: TRBD2; CDR3aa: CASSEARLAKLYEQYF; CDR3nt: TGTGCCAGCAGTGAAGCCCGACTAGCGAAGCTCTACGAGCAGTACTTC
j_gene: TRBJ2-1; abundance: few; v_gene: TRBV4-1; d_gene: TRBD2; CDR3aa: CASSQDVAGGHWGEQFF; CDR3nt: TGCGCCAGCAGCCAAGATGTGGCGGGGGGCCACTGGGGGGAGCAGTTCTTC
j_gene: TRBJ2-7; abundance: -; v_gene: TRBV27; d_gene: -; CDR3aa: CASSLKVSYEQYF; CDR3nt: TGTGCCAGCAGTCTGAAGGTCTCCTACGAGCAGTACTTC
j_gene: TRBJ2-7; abundance: few; v_gene: TRBV12-3/TRBV12-4; d_gene: -; CDR3aa: CASSSSAVGEQYF; CDR3nt: TGTGCCAGCAGTTCCTCCGCGGTAGGTGAGCAGTACTTC
j_gene: TRBJ2-3; abundance: -; v_gene: TRBV7-8; d_gene: -; CDR3aa: CASSLNSGAQGTDTQYF; CDR3nt: TGTGCCAGCAGCTTAAACTCCGGTGCGCAGGGCACAGATACGCAGTATTTT
j_gene: TRBJ2-7; abundance: many; v_gene: TRBV7-2; d_gene: -; CDR3aa: CASSSIPNYEQYF; CDR3nt: TGTGCCAGCAGCTCGATACCCAACTACGAGCAGTACTTC
j_gene: TRBJ1-2; abundance: many; v_gene: TRBV4-2; d_gene: TRBD1; CDR3aa: CASSHTGTDYGYTF; CDR3nt: TGTGCCAGCAGCCATACGGGGACAGACTATGGCTACACCTTC
j_gene: TRBJ2-1; abundance: -; v_gene: TRBV5-6; d_gene: TRBD1; CDR3aa: CASSLWQGAWNEQFF; CDR3nt: TGTGCCAGCAGCTTGTGGCAGGGGGCGTGGAATGAGCAGTTCTTC
j_gene: TRBJ1-2; abundance: few; v_gene: TRBV12-3/TRBV12-4; d_gene: TRBD1; CDR3aa: CATTPGQGVGYTF; CDR3nt: TGTGCCACCACCCCGGGACAGGGAGTAGGGTACACCTTC
j_gene: TRBJ2-7; abundance: -; v_gene: TRBV5-1; d_gene: -; CDR3aa: CAISLEPSVYEQYF; CDR3nt: TGCGCCATCAGCTTGGAGCCCAGTGTCTACGAGCAGTACTTC
j_gene: TRBJ2-7; abundance: few; v_gene: TRBV15; d_gene: TRBD1; CDR3aa: CATSRVWAGGRNEQYF; CDR3nt: TGTGCCACCAGCAGAGTTTGGGCAGGGGGCAGGAACGAGCAGTACTTC
j_gene: TRBJ2-4; abundance: -; v_gene: TRBV28; d_gene: TRBD2; CDR3aa: CASSQSRASGSIQNIQYF; CDR3nt: TGTGCCAGCAGTCAAAGCCGGGCTAGCGGGAGTATCCAAAACATTCAGTACTTC
j_gene: TRBJ1-1; abundance: -; v_gene: TRBV12-3/TRBV12-4; d_gene: -; CDR3aa: CASSLRSELEAFF; CDR3nt: TGTGCCAGCAGTTTGAGGTCGGAGCTTGAAGCTTTCTTT
j_gene: TRBJ1-6; abundance: few; v_gene: TRBV4-3; d_gene: -; CDR3aa: CASSPSQGYSPLHF; CDR3nt: TGCGCCAGCAGCCCATCCCAGGGGTATTCACCCCTCCACTTT
j_gene: TRBJ2-1; abundance: -; v_gene: TRBV29-1; d_gene: -; CDR3aa: CSVEFLLTEDYNEQFF; CDR3nt: TGCAGCGTTGAATTTCTCTTGACGGAGGACTACAATGAGCAGTTCTTC
j_gene: TRBJ2-2; abundance: many; v_gene: TRBV12-3/TRBV12-4; d_gene: -; CDR3aa: CASSFSTGNTGELFF; CDR3nt: TGTGCCAGCAGCTTCTCCACAGGGAACACCGGGGAGCTGTTTTTT
j_gene: TRBJ2-1; abundance: -; v_gene: TRBV20-1; d_gene: TRBD2; CDR3aa: CSAREGGRGLYNEQFF; CDR3nt: TGCAGTGCTAGAGAGGGCGGGAGGGGTCTCTACAATGAGCAGTTCTTC
j_gene: TRBJ1-4; abundance: few; v_gene: TRBV20-1; d_gene: TRBD1; CDR3aa: CSASPPDRGGEKLFF; CDR3nt: TGCAGTGCTAGTCCCCCTGACAGGGGAGGTGAAAAACTGTTTTTT
j_gene: TRBJ1-1; abundance: -; v_gene: TRBV28; d_gene: TRBD1; CDR3aa: CASITGTVMNTEAFF; CDR3nt: TGTGCCAGCATCACGGGGACAGTTATGAACACTGAAGCTTTCTTT
j_gene: TRBJ2-7; abundance: -; v_gene: TRBV20-1; d_gene: TRBD1; CDR3aa: CSASGADRGLYEQYF; CDR3nt: TGCAGTGCTAGCGGAGCCGACAGGGGCCTCTACGAGCAGTACTTC
j_gene: TRBJ2-7; abundance: few; v_gene: TRBV6-2/TRBV6-3; d_gene: -; CDR3aa: CASSDSMKPYEQYF; CDR3nt: TGTGCCAGCAGCGACTCCATGAAACCCTACGAGCAGTACTTC
j_gene: TRBJ1-3; abundance: once; v_gene: TRBV12-3/TRBV12-4; d_gene: -; CDR3aa: CASRRQSTGNTIYF; CDR3nt: TGTGCCAGCAGGCGTCAGTCAACTGGAAACACCATATATTTT
j_gene: TRBJ2-7; abundance: many; v_gene: TRBV5-6; d_gene: -; CDR3aa: CASSLGGLNYEQYF; CDR3nt: TGTGCCAGCAGCTTGGGTGGACTCAACTACGAGCAGTACTTC
j_gene: TRBJ2-1; abundance: -; v_gene: TRBV6-2/TRBV6-3; d_gene: -; CDR3aa: CASSPRGRDHEQFF; CDR3nt: TGTGCCAGCAGTCCTCGGGGTAGGGATCATGAGCAGTTCTTC
j_gene: TRBJ2-7; abundance: -; v_gene: TRBV5-1; d_gene: -; CDR3aa: CASSLFDSYEQYF; CDR3nt: TGCGCCAGCAGCTTGTTTGATTCCTACGAGCAGTACTTC
j_gene: TRBJ2-3; abundance: -; v_gene: TRBV7-8; d_gene: -; CDR3aa: CASSLAGGAADTQYF; CDR3nt: TGTGCCAGCAGCTTAGCGGGGGGGGCCGCAGATACGCAGTATTTT
j_gene: TRBJ2-7; abundance: -; v_gene: TRBV20-1; d_gene: TRBD2; CDR3aa: CSARDPASGSSYEQYF; CDR3nt: TGCAGTGCTAGAGATCCGGCTAGCGGGAGCTCCTACGAGCAGTACTTC
j_gene: TRBJ2-1; abundance: few; v_gene: TRBV6-5; d_gene: -; CDR3aa: CASSYSSRGSYNEQFF; CDR3nt: TGTGCCAGCAGTTACTCGAGCAGGGGCTCCTACAATGAGCAGTTCTTC
j_gene: TRBJ2-7; abundance: few; v_gene: TRBV4-2; d_gene: -; CDR3aa: CASSQDYGGPYEQYF; CDR3nt: TGTGCCAGCAGCCAAGATTATGGGGGGCCCTACGAGCAGTACTTC
j_gene: TRBJ2-1; abundance: -; v_gene: TRBV20-1; d_gene: -; CDR3aa: CSAVAEGYYNEQFF; CDR3nt: TGCAGTGCGGTAGCGGAGGGGTACTACAATGAGCAGTTCTTC